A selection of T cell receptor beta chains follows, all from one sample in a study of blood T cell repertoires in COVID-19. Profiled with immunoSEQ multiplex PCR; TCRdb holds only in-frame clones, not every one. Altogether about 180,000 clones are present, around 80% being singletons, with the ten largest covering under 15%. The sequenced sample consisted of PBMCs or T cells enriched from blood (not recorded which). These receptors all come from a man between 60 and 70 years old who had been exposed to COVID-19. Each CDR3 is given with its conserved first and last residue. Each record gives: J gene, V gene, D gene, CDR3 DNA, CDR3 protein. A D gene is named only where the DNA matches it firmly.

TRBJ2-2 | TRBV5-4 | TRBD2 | TGTGCCAGCAGCTCCTTTCGACTAGCGGGAGGTCACACCGGGGAGCTGTTTTTT | CASSSFRLAGGHTGELFF
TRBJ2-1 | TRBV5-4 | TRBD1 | TGTGCCAGCAGCGCCTTGACAGGGTTCTCCTACAATGAGCAGTTCTTC | CASSALTGFSYNEQFF
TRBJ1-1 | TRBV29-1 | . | TGCAGCGTTGCCGGAGGTGGGTCGGTAACTGAAGCTTTCTTT | CSVAGGGSVTEAFF
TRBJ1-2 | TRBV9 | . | TGTGCCAGCAGCGTAGATGAGGGATACTATGGCTACACCTTC | CASSVDEGYYGYTF
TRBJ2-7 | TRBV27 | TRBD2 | TGTGCCAGCAGTCTGGGAGGGTTCGAGCAGTACTTC | CASSLGGFEQYF
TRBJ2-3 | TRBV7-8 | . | TGTGCCAGCAGCTTATATGAGGGAATGGCAGATACGCAGTATTTT | CASSLYEGMADTQYF
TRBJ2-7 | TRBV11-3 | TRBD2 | TGTGCCAGCAGCTTAGACGTCGGACTAGCGGGACTGGGAGAGCAGTACTTC | CASSLDVGLAGLGEQYF
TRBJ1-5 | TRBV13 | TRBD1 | TGTGCCAGCAGCTCACGGGACAGGATAGGCCAGCCCCAGCATTTT | CASSSRDRIGQPQHF
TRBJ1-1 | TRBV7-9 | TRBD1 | TGTGCCAGCAGCTCTCCACGGGACAGGGGGCTCCTGAACACTGAAGCTTTCTTT | CASSSPRDRGLLNTEAFF
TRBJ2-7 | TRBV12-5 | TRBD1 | TGTGCTAGTGGCCCAGACAGGGGATCTTTCTACGAGCAGTACTTC | CASGPDRGSFYEQYF
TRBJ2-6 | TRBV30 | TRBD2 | TGTGCCTGGAGTCCACCGCCCACCGGGGGGTCCAGCCTCTCTGGGGCCAACGTCCTGACTTTC | CAWSPPPTGGSSLSGANVLTF
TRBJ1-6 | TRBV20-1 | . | TGCAGTGCTAGTGGTCGGGGGGCCAATTCACCCCTCCACTTT | CSASGRGANSPLHF
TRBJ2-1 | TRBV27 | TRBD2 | TGTGCCAGCAGAGTCTGGACTAGCGGGCACTACAATGAGCAGTTCTTC | CASRVWTSGHYNEQFF
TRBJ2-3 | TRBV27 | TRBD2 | TGTGCCAGCAGTTCCCCGGGACTAGCGGGTTATGATACGCAGTATTTT | CASSSPGLAGYDTQYF
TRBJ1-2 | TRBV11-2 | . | TGTGCCAGCAGCTCCGTTCGGACTATGGGCTATGGCTACACCTTC | CASSSVRTMGYGYTF
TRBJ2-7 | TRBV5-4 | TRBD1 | TGTGCCAGCAGCTTGGGGGGACAGACTTACGAGCAGTACTTC | CASSLGGQTYEQYF
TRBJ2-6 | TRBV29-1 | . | TGCAGCGTTGCGAGCTCTGGGGCCAACGTCCTGACTTTC | CSVASSGANVLTF
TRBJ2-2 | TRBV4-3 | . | TGCGCCAGCAGCCATCCGTTAGCGGACGCGAACACCGGGGAGCTGTTTTTT | CASSHPLADANTGELFF
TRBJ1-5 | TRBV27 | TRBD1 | TGTGCCAGCAGTTTGTGGACAGGGCTGGGGATCAATCAGCCCCAGCATTTT | CASSLWTGLGINQPQHF
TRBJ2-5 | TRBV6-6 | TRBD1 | TGTGCCAGCAGTTACACGGCAGGGGGAAAAGAGACCCAGTACTTC | CASSYTAGGKETQYF
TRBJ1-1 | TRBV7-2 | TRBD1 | TGTGCCAGCAGCTTATCCGGGGTGGCGACAGGGGCTTTCTTT | CASSLSGVATGAFF
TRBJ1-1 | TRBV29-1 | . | TGCAGCGTTGTTGAGGCCACTGAAGCTTTCTTT | CSVVEATEAFF
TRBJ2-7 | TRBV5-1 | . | TGCGCCAGCAGCCCTCAGGACGGGAGCTACGAGCAGTACTTC | CASSPQDGSYEQYF
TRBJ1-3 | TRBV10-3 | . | TGTGCCATCAGTGAGCCTCTCACAGCCTCTGGAAACACCATATATTTT | CAISEPLTASGNTIYF
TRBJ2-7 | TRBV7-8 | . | TGTGCCAGCAGCTCAGACTTTGCCTACGAGCAGTACTTC | CASSSDFAYEQYF
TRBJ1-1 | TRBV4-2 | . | TGTGCCAGCAGCCAAGGGCAGGGCTACTGGACTGAAGCTTTCTTT | CASSQGQGYWTEAFF
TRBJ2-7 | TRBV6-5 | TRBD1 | TGTGCCAGCAAAGATACAGGGGGGTACGAGCAGTACTTC | CASKDTGGYEQYF
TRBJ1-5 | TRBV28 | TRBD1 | TGTGCCAGCACCTCGGGACAGGGTCGGCATCAGCCCCAGCATTTT | CASTSGQGRHQPQHF